The text below deals with one TCR beta chain. Its antigen remains undetermined. Base quality data are lacking; no much larger clone is found one base away. This specimen comes from a study of blood T cell repertoires in COVID-19 (TCRdb year 2020). Study-level background: The collaborator samples originated in the United States, Italy and Spain and spanned the acute and convalescent phases of COVID-19. The prospective study material was composed of cDNA or gDNA derived from T cells, B-cell-depleted T cells, or PBMCs. The dataset comprised deeply sampled blood TCRbeta repertoires from subjects exposed to, actively infected with, or recovered from COVID-19. The repertoires were made available in a free public database intended to serve as a resource for research on the immune response to SARS-CoV-2. Samples came from the ongoing ImmuneRACE study (first 160 participants) plus 1,254 subjects from 6 global collaborators. Nearly every sample came with metadata listing a de-identified subject ID, COVID-19 status, age in years and sex. Where available, HLA class I and class II types were obtained from metadata supplied by the sample provider rather than from assay-based typing. Results the study describes overall, beyond this receptor: How much clinical and demographic metadata was included differed by source and by participant, and the metadata was provided uncurated.

At one collaborating source in Seattle, patients were enrolled during active infection and were followed longitudinally through the course of disease. Each collaborating institution followed its own protocols to collect whole blood in K2EDTA tubes. For TCRbeta analysis, collaborators shipped samples as frozen whole blood, isolated PBMCs, or DNA extracted from either of those sample types. The immunoSEQ Assay, a bias-controlled multiplex PCR, was used to amplify TCRbeta CDR3 regions from genomic DNA. The published analysis was carried out like this. Nucleated cell counts per sample were estimated from amplification of reference gene primers within the assay. Sequence reads were collapsed and filtered to measure the absolute abundance of every unique TCRbeta CDR3 rearrangement. Productive Simpson clonality was computed per sample as the square root of Simpson's diversity index over productive rearrangements. Entries here come from immuneACCESS through TCRdb and include only in-frame sequences with V and J called. Some clones fail to appear in such tables; in the studies checked, an unresolved V gene covers under half of the shortfall, and the cause of the remainder is unknown. V, J and clone size derive from that table, while D and trimming were established from the DNA sequence. This sample holds roughly 300,000 clones; 90% were observed only once. In total, the top ten clones hold 6.5% to 8% of the sample.

For this chain, trimming is 5 bases at the V end and 5 bases at the J end, and the number of junction bases without a gene match is 10. In the germline V gene, CDR1 corresponds to SGHVS and CDR2 to FNYEAQ. The CDR3 sequence holds 16 residues, the cysteine and phenylalanine included. Of all the DNA, just the CDR3 is kept, 48 bases in frame from base 1. Source material: peripheral blood. The sequence was obtained from a woman aged 25 to 39 with COVID-19, enrolled during active disease. The sequence joins TRBV7-6 to TRBJ1-2, and 11 junction bases match TRBD1. CDR3 loop: CASSPVGTGGGYGYTF. Read as DNA, the sequence is TGTGCCAGCAGCCCCGTCGGGACAGGGGGGGGATATGGCTACACCTTC.